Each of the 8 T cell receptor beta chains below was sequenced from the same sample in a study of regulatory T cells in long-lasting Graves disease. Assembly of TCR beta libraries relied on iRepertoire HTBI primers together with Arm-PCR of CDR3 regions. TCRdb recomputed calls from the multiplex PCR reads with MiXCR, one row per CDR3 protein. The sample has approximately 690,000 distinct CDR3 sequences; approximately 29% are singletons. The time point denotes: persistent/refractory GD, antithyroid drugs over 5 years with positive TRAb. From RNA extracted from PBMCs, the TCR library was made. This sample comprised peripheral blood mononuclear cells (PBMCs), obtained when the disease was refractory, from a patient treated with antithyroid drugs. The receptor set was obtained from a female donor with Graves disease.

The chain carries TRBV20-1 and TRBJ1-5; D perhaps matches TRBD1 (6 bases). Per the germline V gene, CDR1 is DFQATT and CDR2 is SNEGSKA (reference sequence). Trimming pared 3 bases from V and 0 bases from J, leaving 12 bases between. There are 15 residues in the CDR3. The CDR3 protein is CSASHREHSNQPQHF. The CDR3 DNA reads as TGCAGTGCTAGTCACAGGGAACATAGCAATCAGCCCCAGCATTTT.

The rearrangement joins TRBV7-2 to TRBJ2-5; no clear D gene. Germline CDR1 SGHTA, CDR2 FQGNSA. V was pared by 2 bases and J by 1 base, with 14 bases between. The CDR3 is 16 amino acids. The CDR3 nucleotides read TGTGCCAGCAGCTTAAGTAGTTCCGCCCCCCAAGAGACCCAGTACTTC. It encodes CASSLSSSAPQETQYF.

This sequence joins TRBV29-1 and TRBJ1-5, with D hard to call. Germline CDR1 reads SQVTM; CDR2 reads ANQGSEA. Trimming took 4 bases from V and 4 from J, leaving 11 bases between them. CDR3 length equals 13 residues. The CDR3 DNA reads TGCAGCGTTGCGTCCTCGGTAAATCAGCCCCAGCATTTT. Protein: CSVASSVNQPQHF.

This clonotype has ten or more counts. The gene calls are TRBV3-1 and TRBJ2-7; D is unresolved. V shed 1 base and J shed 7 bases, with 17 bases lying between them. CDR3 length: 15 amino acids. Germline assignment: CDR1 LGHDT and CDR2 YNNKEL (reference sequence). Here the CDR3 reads CASSQVDTRPGEQYF. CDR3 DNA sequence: TGTGCCAGCAGCCAAGTAGACACCCGGCCTGGGGAGCAGTACTTC.

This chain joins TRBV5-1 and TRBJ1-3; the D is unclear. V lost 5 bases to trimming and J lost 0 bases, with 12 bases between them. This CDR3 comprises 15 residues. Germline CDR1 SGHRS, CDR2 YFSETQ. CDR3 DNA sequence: TGCGCCAGCAGTTCTACACCTTCCTCTGGAAACACCATATATTTT. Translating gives CASSSTPSSGNTIYF. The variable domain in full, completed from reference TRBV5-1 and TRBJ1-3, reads KAGVTQTPRYLIKTRGQQVTLSCSPISGHRSVSWYQQTPGQGLQFLFEYFSETQRNKGNFPGRFSGRQFSNSRSEMNVSTLELGDSALYLCASSSTPSSGNTIYFGEGSWLTVV.

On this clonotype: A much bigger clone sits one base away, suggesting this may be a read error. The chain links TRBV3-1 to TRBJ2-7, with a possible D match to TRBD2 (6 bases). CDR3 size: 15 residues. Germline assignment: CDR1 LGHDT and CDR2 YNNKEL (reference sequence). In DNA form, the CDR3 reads TGTGCCAGCAGCCAAGATAGTAGCGGTAGGTCGGAGCAGTGCTTC. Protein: CASSQDSSGRSEQCF.

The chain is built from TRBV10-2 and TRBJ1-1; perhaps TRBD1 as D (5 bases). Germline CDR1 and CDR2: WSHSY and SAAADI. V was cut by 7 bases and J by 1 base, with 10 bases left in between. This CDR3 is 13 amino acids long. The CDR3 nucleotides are TGCGCCAGCATAAACCAGGGGAACACTGAAGCTTTCTTT. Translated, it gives CASINQGNTEAFF.

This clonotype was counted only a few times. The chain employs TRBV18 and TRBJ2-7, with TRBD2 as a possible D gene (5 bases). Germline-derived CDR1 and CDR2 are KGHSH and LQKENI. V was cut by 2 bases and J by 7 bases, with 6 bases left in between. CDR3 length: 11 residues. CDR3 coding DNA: TGTGCCAGCTCACCAGAGGGAGAGCAGTACTTC. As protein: CASSPEGEQYF.